The 32 T cell receptor beta chains below come from one sample, sequenced in a study of shared clonotypes between healthy human individuals. The repertoire was sequenced with immunoSEQ multiplex PCR; TCRdb's copy has only in-frame clones and lacks some. The sample includes over a million clones, over 95% of them seen just once. Sequenced input: naive CD4+ T cells sorted from blood. As for subset: CD45RA+ positively selected. The receptors originated from a man under 40 in good health.

J is TRBJ2-5 and V is TRBV19, with D uncertain. The CDR3 runs to 14 residues. V was trimmed by 5 bases and J by 0 bases, leaving 10 bases between them. CDR1 is LNHDA, CDR2 SQIVND, per germline (reference sequence). The CDR3 region is CASSLPPYQETQYF. CDR3 DNA sequence: TGTGCCAGTAGTCTCCCCCCGTACCAAGAGACCCAGTACTTC.

The J gene is TRBJ2-3, the V gene TRBV4-3; D unresolved. V lost 0 bases and J lost 0, with 10 bases in between. CDR1 and CDR2 (germline): LGHNA, YSLEER. CDR3 size: 16 residues. The DNA for the CDR3 is TGCGCCAGCAGCCAAGAGTCGGTACCTAGCACAGATACGCAGTATTTT. Protein product: CASSQESVPSTDTQYF.

As for this clone: At the DNA level, this CDR3 is encoded by other sequences in the same sample as well. J is TRBJ2-1 and V is TRBV5-4; a possible D gene is TRBD2 (5 bases). There are 14 residues in the CDR3. V lost 4 bases and J 0 bases, leaving 8 bases between the germline ends. Germline CDR1 SGHNT, CDR2 YYREEE (reference sequence). DNA of the CDR3: TGTGCCAGCAGCCGTACTAGCTCCTACAATGAGCAGTTCTTC. As protein: CASSRTSSYNEQFF. Filled out from reference TRBV5-4 and TRBJ2-1, the complete variable domain reads ETGVTQSPTHLIKTRGQQVTLRCSSQSGHNTVSWYQQALGQGPQFIFQYYREEENGRGNFPPRFSGLQFPNYSSELNVNALELDDSALYLCASSRTSSYNEQFFGPGTRLTVL.

This chain connects TRBV2 to TRBJ2-2; D gene ambiguous. Germline loops: CDR1 SNHLY, CDR2 FYNNEI. The CDR3 covers 15 residues. The V end was cut by 3 bases, the J end by 6 bases, with 14 bases between. Here the CDR3 DNA reads TGTGCCAGCAGTGATGGTGCGGCCAGCCCCGGGGAGCTGTTTTTT. It yields the protein CASSDGAASPGELFF.

The chain recombines TRBV10-3 with TRBJ2-7; 10 positions agree with TRBD1. With 6 bases clipped from V and 2 bases from J, the junction kept 4 bases outside the gene matches. Looked up from germline, CDR1 is ENHRY and CDR2 is SYGVKD. The CDR3 is 14 residues long. The DNA for the CDR3 is TGTGCCATCAGACCGGGACAGGGGACCTACGAGCAGTACTTC. Protein sequence: CAIRPGQGTYEQYF.

This chain connects TRBV27 to TRBJ2-3, with 7 bases that match TRBD1. The V segment lost 8 bases and the J segment 1 base; nucleotides outside the gene matches: 6. CDR3 length: 14 amino acids. In germline, CDR1 is MNHEY, CDR2 SMNVEV (reference sequence). For the CDR3, the DNA is TGTGCCAGCTCGCTGGGGACAGGCACAGATACGCAGTATTTT. As protein: CASSLGTGTDTQYF.

J is TRBJ1-1 and V is TRBV6-1; TRBD1 matches 7 bases. The V gene's germline CDR1 is MNHNS and CDR2 SASEGT. J was trimmed by 2 bases and V by 8 bases; bases with no gene match: 5. The CDR3 is made up of 13 amino acids. CDR3 sequence reads: CASGDRVNTEAFF. DNA of the CDR3: TGTGCCAGCGGAGACAGGGTCAACACTGAAGCTTTCTTT.

The rearrangement uses TRBV7-9 and TRBJ2-1, with 11 bases that match TRBD2. The CDR3 extends over 14 amino acids. Germline CDR1 reads SEHNR; CDR2 reads FQNEAQ (reference sequence). Germline trimming cut 5 bases from V and 5 bases from J; bases unmatched to any gene: 2. The CDR3 reads CASSKLAGDNEQFF. The CDR3 DNA reads TGTGCCAGCAGCAAACTAGCGGGAGACAATGAGCAGTTCTTC.

The chain is built from TRBV7-3 and TRBJ2-2; the match to TRBD1 covers 7 bases. The ends lost 4 bases at V and 0 bases at J; junction bases unmatched: 8. Germline lookup yields CDR1 SGHTA and CDR2 FQGTGA. CDR3 length: 17 residues. CDR3 loop: CASSYYPGQTNTGELFF. The CDR3 bases are TGTGCCAGCAGCTATTACCCGGGACAGACGAACACCGGGGAGCTGTTTTTT.

V usage is TRBV9 and J usage is TRBJ2-7; TRBD1 matches 7 bases. Germline CDR1 SGDLS, CDR2 YYNGEE. The CDR3 has 14 residues. Germline trimming cut 2 bases from V and 2 bases from J; bases unmatched to any gene: 4. CDR3 loop: CASSVSTGPYEQYF. The CDR3 DNA sequence: TGTGCCAGCAGCGTCTCGACAGGGCCCTACGAGCAGTACTTC.

The chain carries TRBV27 and TRBJ2-7; D is uncertain. Germline CDR1 MNHEY, CDR2 SMNVEV (reference sequence). V lost 5 bases, J lost 1 base, and 6 bases lay in between. This CDR3 has 12 residues. The CDR3: CASSRRSYEQYF. The CDR3 DNA is TGTGCCAGCAGTCGACGATCCTACGAGCAGTACTTC.

The chain recombines TRBV7-2 with TRBJ1-5; no clear D gene. The germline V gene encodes CDR1 SGHTA and CDR2 FQGNSA. The CDR3 runs 12 residues. Trimming removed 0 bases at V and 6 bases at J, with 3 bases between. This CDR3 reads CASSLAAQPQHF. CDR3 nucleotide sequence: TGTGCCAGCAGCTTAGCGGCTCAGCCCCAGCATTTT.

The DNA for the CDR3 is TGTGCCAGCAGCTCCCTCTCTAGCGGGAGGAATGAGCAGTTCTTC. It yields the protein CASSSLSSGRNEQFF. The V call is TRBV5-4, the J call TRBJ2-1; 11 nucleotides line up with TRBD2. J lost 7 bases, V lost 3 bases, and 6 bases had no gene match. The CDR3 has 15 residues. Germline V lookup: CDR1 SGHNT, CDR2 YYREEE (reference sequence).

The genes are TRBV7-6 and TRBJ2-5; 14 nucleotides match TRBD2. Germline CDR1 reads SGHVS; CDR2 reads FNYEAQ. This CDR3 spans 16 amino acids. V was clipped by 3 bases and J by 5 bases; unmatched bases: 5. The CDR3 DNA reads TGTGCCAGCAGCTTGGGACTAGCGGGAGAGTGGGAGACCCAGTACTTC. It translates to CASSLGLAGEWETQYF.

V and J are TRBV30 and TRBJ1-2, with unresolved D. This CDR3 is built from 14 residues. Per germline, CDR1 GTSNPN and CDR2 SVGIG (reference sequence). V lost 7 bases and J lost 0, with 15 bases in between. The CDR3 nucleotides read TGTGCCTCGAGACCCCAGGAGACTAACTATGGCTACACCTTC. This translates into CASRPQETNYGYTF.

The chain uses TRBV7-6 and TRBJ2-7; a weak D match, TRBD2 (6 bases). Between the trimmed V and J ends, which lost 0 bases and 4 bases, there was a span of 10 bases. The CDR3 length is 14 residues. Germline assignment: CDR1 SGHVS and CDR2 FNYEAQ. CDR3 sequence reads: CASSLAPRGYEQYF. The CDR3 nucleotides read TGTGCCAGCAGCTTAGCGCCTCGGGGGTACGAGCAGTACTTC.

The chain uses TRBV10-2 and TRBJ2-1; TRBD2 matches at 7 bases. Germline V gives CDR1 WSHSY, CDR2 SAAADI. Trimming removed 6 bases from V and 6 bases from J; junction bases left unmatched: 11. This CDR3 is 15 amino acids long. CDR3 sequence reads: CASRNAPSGINEQFF. For the CDR3, the DNA is TGCGCCAGCAGAAACGCCCCTAGCGGAATCAATGAGCAGTTCTTC.

The V and J genes are TRBV10-2 and TRBJ2-7; TRBD2 agrees at 14 bases. V dropped 4 bases and J dropped 0; count of bases not matched to a gene: 23. The germline gives CDR1 WSHSY, CDR2 SAAADI. This CDR3 region has 23 residues. CDR3 sequence (DNA): TGCGCCAGCAGTGCAGGGTGGGACAGTCAATCGAAGGGACTAGCGGGAGACTCCTACGAGCAGTACTTC. The encoded protein is CASSAGWDSQSKGLAGDSYEQYF.

The genes are TRBV27 and TRBJ2-7, with D possibly matching TRBD2 (5 bases). The germline gives CDR1 MNHEY, CDR2 SMNVEV (reference sequence). Trimming took 2 bases from V and 4 from J, leaving 12 bases between them. CDR3 length equals 14 residues. The CDR3 DNA is TGTGCCAGCAGTTTAAATCGGGGTGCGTACGAGCAGTACTTC. Its translation is CASSLNRGAYEQYF.

This chain links TRBV6-1 with TRBJ1-1, with a possible D match to TRBD1 (5 bases). This CDR3 is 15 amino acids long. From germline, CDR1 is MNHNS and CDR2 SASEGT. The ends were cut back, 6 bases at V and 1 base at J, with 15 bases in the middle. CDR3 nucleotides: TGTGCCAGCAGCAGAGCCCTTGGGGGGAACACTGAAGCTTTCTTT. It encodes CASSRALGGNTEAFF.

V is TRBV5-4 and J is TRBJ2-7; 11 positions match TRBD1. The CDR3 has 15 amino acids. Germline V CDR1 and CDR2: SGHNT, YYREEE (reference sequence). The V and J ends lost 4 bases and 4 bases, in that order; junction bases with no gene match: 7. The CDR3 coding sequence is TGTGCCAGCAGCCAGACCGGGACAGGGGGGTACGAGCAGTACTTC. Protein: CASSQTGTGGYEQYF.

The J gene is TRBJ1-1, the V gene TRBV7-2; TRBD1 matches at 7 bases. Trimming cost V 3 bases and J 4 bases; bases outside gene matches: 2. Germline CDR1 SGHTA, CDR2 FQGNSA. This CDR3 is built from 13 residues. The CDR3 region is CASSFRQGTEAFF. The CDR3 DNA sequence: TGTGCCAGCAGCTTTAGACAGGGCACTGAAGCTTTCTTT.

The V gene is TRBV18, the J gene TRBJ2-1, with 7 nucleotides matching TRBD1. Trimming took 6 bases from V and 2 from J; bases not matched to a gene: 7. Per the germline V gene, CDR1 is KGHSH and CDR2 is LQKENI. The CDR3 extends over 15 amino acids. The chain's CDR3 is CASSPLDRTYNEQFF. As DNA, the CDR3 is TGTGCCAGCTCGCCCCTGGACAGGACCTACAATGAGCAGTTCTTC.

For this clone: A read error may account for a junction end that differs from germline. The genes are TRBV4-2 and TRBJ2-1, with TRBD2 matching 8 bases. The CDR3 length is 14 residues. Germline CDR1 LGHNA, CDR2 YNFKEQ. The CDR3 DNA is TGTGCCAGCAGCCAGGAACTAGCGGCTACGGAGCCGTTCTTC. Amino acid sequence: CASSQELAATEPFF.

This rearrangement joins TRBV27 to TRBJ2-1, with 7 nucleotides matching TRBD2. The V segment lost 7 bases and the J segment 6 bases; nucleotides outside the gene matches: 12. The germline V gene encodes CDR1 MNHEY and CDR2 SMNVEV (reference sequence). The length of the CDR3 is 15 residues. The DNA for the CDR3 is TGTGCCAGCACCCCATCATGGGGGAGGGCCAATGAGCAGTTCTTC. Translating gives CASTPSWGRANEQFF.

V and J are TRBV30 and TRBJ2-3; D uncertain. The CDR3 runs to 13 residues. The V gene lost 2 bases and the J gene lost 2 bases, with 8 bases spanning the gap. Germline CDR1 and CDR2: GTSNPN and SVGIG (reference sequence). CDR3 coding DNA: TGTGCCTGGAGTTGGGTCACCACAGATACGCAGTATTTT. It codes for CAWSWVTTDTQYF.

The rearrangement uses TRBV18 and TRBJ2-7; D ambiguous. Trimming cost V 5 bases and J 2 bases, with 7 bases left between them. The CDR3 has 12 residues. Germline CDR1 and CDR2: KGHSH and LQKENI. The CDR3 sequence is CASSFSPYEQYF. In DNA form, the CDR3 reads TGTGCCAGCTCATTCTCGCCCTACGAGCAGTACTTC.

The count of this clone is one. This chain links TRBV19 with TRBJ1-1; D possibly corresponds to TRBD1 (5 bases). In germline, CDR1 is LNHDA, CDR2 SQIVND (reference sequence). The CDR3 is 15 amino acids. V shed 8 bases and J shed 6 bases, with 22 bases lying between them. CDR3: CASHSLGGPAAEAFF. CDR3 coding DNA: TGTGCCAGTCACTCCCTGGGGGGACCGGCCGCTGAAGCTTTCTTT.

The V call is TRBV2, the J call TRBJ2-2; D is undetermined. Germline V gives CDR1 SNHLY, CDR2 FYNNEI. The CDR3 is 15 residues long. Trimming took off 3 bases at V and 3 bases at J, with 11 bases between the two ends. The DNA of the CDR3 is TGTGCCAGCAGTGAGGATCATGACGACACCGGGGAGCTGTTTTTT. This translates into CASSEDHDDTGELFF.

V and J are TRBV5-1 and TRBJ2-1; 8 nucleotides line up with TRBD2. V was clipped by 0 bases and J by 3 bases; unmatched bases: 8. This CDR3 has 17 amino acids. Germline CDR1 SGHRS, CDR2 YFSETQ. CDR3 protein: CASSLGSGGSFYNEQFF. The CDR3 DNA is TGCGCCAGCAGCTTGGGGAGCGGGGGATCTTTCTACAATGAGCAGTTCTTC. Supplemented by reference TRBV5-1 and TRBJ2-1, the full variable domain reads KAGVTQTPRYLIKTRGQQVTLSCSPISGHRSVSWYQQTPGQGLQFLFEYFSETQRNKGNFPGRFSGRQFSNSRSEMNVSTLELGDSALYLCASSLGSGGSFYNEQFFGPGTRLTVL.

The table lists this clone with a count of one. V usage is TRBV6-5 and J usage is TRBJ1-4, with D possibly matching TRBD1 (5 bases). The CDR3 consists of 15 residues. V lost 5 bases to trimming and J lost 5 bases, with 15 bases between them. The germline V gene encodes CDR1 MNHEY and CDR2 SVGAGI. Written as DNA, the CDR3 is TGTGCCAGCAGTAGCCGGGACGGACAAAATGAAAAACTGTTTTTT. Its protein product is CASSSRDGQNEKLFF.

The chain has TRBV5-1 and TRBJ1-2, with D possibly matching TRBD1 (5 bases). The germline V gene has CDR1 SGHRS and CDR2 YFSETQ. Trimming took off 6 bases at V and 5 bases at J, with 23 bases between the two ends. CDR3 length: 16 amino acids. CDR3 DNA sequence: TGCGCCAGCAAACCCCCCACCCCGGGGGAAGGTTATGGCTACACCTTC. Its protein product is CASKPPTPGEGYGYTF. Drawing the rest from reference TRBV5-1 and TRBJ1-2, the complete variable domain is KAGVTQTPRYLIKTRGQQVTLSCSPISGHRSVSWYQQTPGQGLQFLFEYFSETQRNKGNFPGRFSGRQFSNSRSEMNVSTLELGDSALYLCASKPPTPGEGYGYTFGSGTRLTVV.